This record looks at one T cell receptor (beta chain) sequence and its context. RNA transcripts yielded amplified TCR beta CDR3 regions. A first-round RT-PCR used HTBI primers, followed by a second-round multiplex PCR. TCRdb re-called the multiplex PCR reads with MiXCR, one entry per CDR3 protein. Altogether hundreds of thousands of distinct CDR3 sequences are present, 35% to 50% being singletons, with the ten largest covering 44%. These data come from a study of Graves' ophthalmopathy and Graves' hyperthyroidism. Where ophthalmopathy was present, donors had moderate-to-severe activity, CAS ≥3, NOSPECS ≥4 and duration under 3 months. Germline values: CDR1 MGHDK, CDR2 SYGVNS. This CDR3 region has 15 residues. Trimming cost V 5 bases and J 0 bases, with 14 bases left between them.

The chain links TRBV25-1 to TRBJ2-7; TRBD1 might be the D (5 bases). The receptor was derived from an adult man with Graves' ophthalmopathy. Input material: peripheral blood. In nucleotides, the CDR3 is TGTGCCAGCAGTAAGCCTCTGACAGCCTCCTACGAGCAGTACTTC. Amino acids: CASSKPLTASYEQYF.